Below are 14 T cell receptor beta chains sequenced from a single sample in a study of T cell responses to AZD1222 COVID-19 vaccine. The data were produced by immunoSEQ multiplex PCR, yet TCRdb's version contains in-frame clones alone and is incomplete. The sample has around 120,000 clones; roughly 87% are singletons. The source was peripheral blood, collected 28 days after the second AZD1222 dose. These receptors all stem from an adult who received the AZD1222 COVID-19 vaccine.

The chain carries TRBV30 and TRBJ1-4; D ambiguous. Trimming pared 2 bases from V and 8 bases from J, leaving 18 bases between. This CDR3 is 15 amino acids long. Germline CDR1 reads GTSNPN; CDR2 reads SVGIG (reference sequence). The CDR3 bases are TGTGCCTGGAGTCAAGATGGCTGGGGAATAGAAAAACTGTTTTTT. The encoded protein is CAWSQDGWGIEKLFF.

Written as DNA, the CDR3 is TGTGCCACCAGCAGAGATTTACTAGCGGGTTACAATGAGCAGTTCTTC. It is translated as CATSRDLLAGYNEQFF. The V gene is TRBV15, the J gene TRBJ2-1; 9 bases line up with TRBD2. Germline V gives CDR1 LNHNV, CDR2 YYDKDF (reference sequence). CDR3 size: 16 residues. Trimming cost V 0 bases and J 4 bases; bases outside gene matches: 4.

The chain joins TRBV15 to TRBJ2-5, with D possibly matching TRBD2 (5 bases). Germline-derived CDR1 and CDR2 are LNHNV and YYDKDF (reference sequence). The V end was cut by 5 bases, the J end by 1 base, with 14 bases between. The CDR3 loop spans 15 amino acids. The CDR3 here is CATSGRRGSQETQYF. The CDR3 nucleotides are TGTGCCACCAGCGGCCGCCGTGGGAGCCAAGAGACCCAGTACTTC.

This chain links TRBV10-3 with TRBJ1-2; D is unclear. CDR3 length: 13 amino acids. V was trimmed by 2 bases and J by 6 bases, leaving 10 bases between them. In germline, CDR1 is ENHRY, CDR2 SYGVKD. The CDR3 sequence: CAISEALGDGYTF. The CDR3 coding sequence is TGTGCCATCAGTGAGGCCCTAGGAGATGGCTACACCTTC.

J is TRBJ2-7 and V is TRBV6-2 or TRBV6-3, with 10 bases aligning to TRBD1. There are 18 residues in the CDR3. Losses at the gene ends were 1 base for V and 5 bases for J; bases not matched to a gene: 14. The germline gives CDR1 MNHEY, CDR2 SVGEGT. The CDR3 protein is CASSYWLGQGISLDEQYF. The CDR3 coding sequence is TGTGCCAGCAGTTACTGGCTGGGACAGGGGATTTCTCTGGACGAGCAGTACTTC.

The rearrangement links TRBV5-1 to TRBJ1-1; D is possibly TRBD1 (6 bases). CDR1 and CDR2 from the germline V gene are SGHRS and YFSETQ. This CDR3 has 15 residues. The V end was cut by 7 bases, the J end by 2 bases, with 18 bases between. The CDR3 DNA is TGCGCCAGCGCTGCTCTGACAGGACAAAACACTGAAGCTTTCTTT. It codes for CASAALTGQNTEAFF.

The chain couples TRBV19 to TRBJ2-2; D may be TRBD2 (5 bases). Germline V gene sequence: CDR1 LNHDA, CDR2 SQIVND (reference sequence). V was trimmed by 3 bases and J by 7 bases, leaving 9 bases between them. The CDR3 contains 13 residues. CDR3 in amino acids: CASSILAGGELFF. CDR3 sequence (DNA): TGTGCCAGTAGTATTCTAGCTGGCGGGGAGCTGTTTTTT.

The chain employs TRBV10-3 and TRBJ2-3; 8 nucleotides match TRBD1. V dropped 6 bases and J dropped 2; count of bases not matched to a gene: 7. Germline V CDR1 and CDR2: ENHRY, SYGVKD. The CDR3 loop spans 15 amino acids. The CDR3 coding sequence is TGTGCCATCAGCAGGGGGCAGCAGGACACAGATACGCAGTATTTT. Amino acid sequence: CAISRGQQDTDTQYF.

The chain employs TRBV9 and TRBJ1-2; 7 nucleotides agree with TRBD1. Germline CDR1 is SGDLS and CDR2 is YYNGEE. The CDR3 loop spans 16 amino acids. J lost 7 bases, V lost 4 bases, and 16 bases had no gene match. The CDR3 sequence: CASSPVVSDRVGGYTF. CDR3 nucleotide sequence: TGTGCCAGCAGCCCAGTAGTATCCGACAGGGTAGGTGGCTACACCTTC.

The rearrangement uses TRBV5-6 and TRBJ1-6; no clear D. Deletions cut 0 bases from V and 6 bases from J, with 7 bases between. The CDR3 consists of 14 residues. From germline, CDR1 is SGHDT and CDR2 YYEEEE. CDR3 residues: CASSLVKINSPLHF. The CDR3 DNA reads TGTGCCAGCAGCTTGGTGAAGATTAATTCACCCCTCCACTTT.

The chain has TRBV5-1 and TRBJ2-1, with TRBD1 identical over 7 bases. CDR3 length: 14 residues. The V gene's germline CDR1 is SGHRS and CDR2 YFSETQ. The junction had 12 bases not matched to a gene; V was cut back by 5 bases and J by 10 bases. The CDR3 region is CASRTRVQGQEQFF. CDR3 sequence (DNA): TGCGCCAGCAGGACCCGAGTCCAGGGACAGGAGCAGTTCTTC.

CDR3 nucleotides: TGTGCCAGCAGGCCAGGGATTTCCGGGGAGCTGTTTTTT. Encoded protein: CASRPGISGELFF. The chain has TRBV7-2 and TRBJ2-2, with D possibly being TRBD1 (5 bases). The CDR3 spans 13 residues. V was trimmed by 6 bases and J by 6 bases, leaving 11 bases between them. The germline V gene has CDR1 SGHTA and CDR2 FQGNSA. The complete variable domain, with remaining parts taken from reference TRBV7-2 and TRBJ2-2, reads GAGVSQSPSNKVTEKGKDVELRCDPISGHTALYWYRQSLGQGLEFLIYFQGNSAPDKSGLPSDRFSAERTGGSVSTLTIQRTQQEDSAVYLCASRPGISGELFFGEGSRLTVL.

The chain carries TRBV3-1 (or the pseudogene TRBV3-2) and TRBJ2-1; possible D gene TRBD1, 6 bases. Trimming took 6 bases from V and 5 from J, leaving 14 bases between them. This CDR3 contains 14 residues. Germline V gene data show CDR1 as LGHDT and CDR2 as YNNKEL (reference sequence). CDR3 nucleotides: TGTGCCAGCAGGAATCAACAGGGTCACAATGAGCAGTTCTTC. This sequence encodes CASRNQQGHNEQFF.

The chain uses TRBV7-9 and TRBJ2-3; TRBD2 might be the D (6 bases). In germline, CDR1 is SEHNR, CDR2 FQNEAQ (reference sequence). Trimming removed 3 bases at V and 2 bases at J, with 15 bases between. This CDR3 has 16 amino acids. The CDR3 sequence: CASSFLSLAPTDTQYF. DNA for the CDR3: TGTGCCAGCAGCTTCCTATCTCTAGCGCCCACAGATACGCAGTATTTT.